A single sample is the source of the 2 T cell receptor beta chains below, sequenced in a study of OX40 agonist ivuxolimab in advanced cancers. Repertoires were generated with immunoSEQ multiplex PCR, while TCRdb's copy carries only in-frame clones and drops some. The repertoire has more than 30,000 clones, about nine tenths of them found once; the top ten carry about 9.6%. The material was CD4+ or CD8+ T cells sorted from blood, obtained in a trial of the OX40 agonist ivuxolimab. All receptors derive from an adult with an advanced solid tumor such as melanoma, head and neck, liver or kidney cancer.

Details on this clone: At one end, the junction sequence differs from germline, possibly due to a read error. V is TRBV7-7 and J is TRBJ2-5, with D possibly being TRBD1 or TRBD2 (5 bases each). The CDR3 contains 15 residues. The germline V gene encodes CDR1 SSHAT and CDR2 FNYEAQ (reference sequence). The CDR3 protein is CASSLGAGTQETQYF. The CDR3 coding sequence is TGTGCTAGCAGCCTAGGGGCCGGGACGCAAGAGACCCAGTACTTC.

This rearrangement joins TRBV18 to TRBJ1-4; tentative D call: TRBD1 (6 bases). In germline, CDR1 is KGHSH, CDR2 LQKENI. The length of the CDR3 is 15 residues. V lost 3 bases, J lost 5 bases, and 13 bases lay in between. CDR3 DNA: TGTGCCAGCTCACCCCCGGGGCAGGGGAATGAAAAACTGTTTTTT. Translated: CASSPPGQGNEKLFF.